A single T cell receptor beta chain is shown here with its context. The CDR3 is 13 amino acids. Trimming took 4 bases from V and 4 from J, leaving 11 bases between them. Per germline, CDR1 SGHNT and CDR2 YYREEE (reference sequence). The data are from a study of blood T cell repertoires in COVID-19. Study at large: T cells, B-cell-depleted T cells, or PBMCs supplied cDNA or gDNA.

Original handling: Reference gene primer amplification yielded estimated nucleated cell counts. Generated by immunoSEQ multiplex PCR, the TCRdb table keeps only in-frame clones and is missing some. The V and J calls and the clone size are those of that table, but D and trimming were determined from the DNA. The sample contains approximately 300,000 clones, approximately 90% of which appear only once. This sequence originates from a woman in her 30s with COVID-19, enrolled during active disease. V and J are TRBV5-4 and TRBJ1-1; no firm D call. The material sequenced was peripheral blood. CDR3 nucleotide sequence: TGTGCCAGCAGCCCTGGTTGGGCCACTGAAGCTTTCTTT. Protein sequence: CASSPGWATEAFF.